These 24 T cell receptor beta chains share one sample of origin, sequenced in a study of T cell clonality in common variable immunodeficiency. Produced via immunoSEQ multiplex PCR; TCRdb's table is partial and in-frame only. The sample is made up of about 64,000 clones, none counted only once. Sequencing used peripheral blood mononuclear cells. The receptors come from a person aged 18 to 75 in good health.

In its sample, this clone was seen many times. The read halts 3 residues ahead of the CDR3 end, with the missing end drawn from the germline J gene. V is TRBV20-1 and J is TRBJ2-5; D possibly corresponds to TRBD2 (5 bases). CDR3 length: 13 residues. The ends were cut back, 5 bases at V and 2 bases at J, with 12 bases in the middle. Germline CDR1 is DFQATT and CDR2 is SNEGSKA (reference sequence). The CDR3 reads CSAEGTLQETQYF. CDR3 bases read: TGCAGTGCTGAGGGTACACTTCAAGAGACC.

This clone was seen repeatedly, ten times or more. The read ends 3 residues early relative to the CDR3; the germline J gene fills the gap. The chain employs TRBV20-1 and TRBJ2-7; D might be TRBD1 (7 bases). This CDR3 is 15 amino acids long. The ends were cut back, 0 bases at V and 3 bases at J, with 15 bases in the middle. The germline V gene has CDR1 DFQATT and CDR2 SNEGSKA (reference sequence). The part of the CDR3 DNA that was read is TGCAGTGCTAGAGAAAAATACAGGGGAGGCTACGAG. Protein sequence: CSAREKYRGGYE. The whole CDR3 sequence reads CSAREKYRGGYEQYF.

This clone has ten or more counts. Sequencing ends 3 residues short of the CDR3 end; the germline J gene provides the rest. The chain links TRBV20-1 to TRBJ2-1, with 8 bases matching TRBD2. The trim removed 3 bases at V and 7 bases at J, leaving 17 bases unmatched. CDR3 length: 17 amino acids. CDR1 is DFQATT and CDR2 is SNEGSKA in the germline V gene (reference sequence). This CDR3 reads CSARGSWTSSMWNEQFF. The sequenced CDR3 bases are TGCAGTGCTAGGGGTAGTTGGACTAGCTCAATGTGGAATGAG.

This clone occurred many times. The read halts 3 residues ahead of the CDR3 end, with the missing end drawn from the germline J gene. This chain links TRBV24-1 with TRBJ2-1, with a possible D match to TRBD2 (5 bases). Per germline, CDR1 KGHDR and CDR2 SFDVKD. This CDR3 contains 16 residues. V dropped 6 bases and J dropped 0 bases, with 14 bases sitting between them. The CDR3 spells CATSIRTGSSYNEQFF. The sequenced part of the CDR3 DNA is TGTGCCACCAGTATTCGGACTGGGAGCTCCTACAATGAG.

This clone has at least ten counts. Coverage ceases 3 residues before the CDR3 finishes, and the germline J gene fills in the end. The rearrangement joins TRBV20-1 to TRBJ2-5; 7 bases align to TRBD1. The CDR3 length is 13 residues. Germline CDR1 and CDR2: DFQATT and SNEGSKA (reference sequence). Trimming at V came to 2 bases and at J to 2 bases, leaving 2 bases not matched to a gene. CDR3 region: CSARRQGQETQYF. The covered CDR3 bases are TGCAGTGCTAGAAGACAGGGTCAAGAGACC.

This clone was detected many times. The read finishes 3 residues shy of the CDR3 end, and the germline J gene is used to complete it. V gene TRBV7-8 combines with J gene TRBJ2-5, with TRBD2 as a possible D gene (6 bases). The CDR3 consists of 15 residues. CDR1 is SGHVS, CDR2 FQNEAQ, per germline. Trimming cost V 4 bases and J 5 bases, with 17 bases left between them. CDR3 protein: CASSSSWGVEETQYF. The CDR3 DNA, read in part, is TGTGCCAGCAGCTCGAGCTGGGGGGTCGAGGAGACC.

This clone was detected ten times or more. The read falls 3 residues short of the CDR3 end, and the missing part is taken from the germline J gene. The rearrangement links TRBV20-1 to TRBJ2-4; possible D gene TRBD1, 6 bases. The CDR3 has 14 residues. Germline V lookup: CDR1 DFQATT, CDR2 SNEGSKA (reference sequence). Trimming left V 0 bases short and J 8 bases short, with 14 bases between. CDR3 bases read: TGCAGTGCTAGAGATCAGGGGAATTTTGACATT. This gives the protein CSARDQGNFDI. The entire CDR3 protein is CSARDQGNFDIQYF.

This clone was seen ten or more times. The DNA ends 3 residues before the CDR3 does, and the rest of the CDR3 is filled in from the germline J gene. The chain has TRBV20-1 and TRBJ2-5; 7 bases agree with TRBD1. Germline trimming cut 6 bases from V and 2 bases from J; bases unmatched to any gene: 9. The CDR3 is made up of 14 amino acids. Germline loops: CDR1 DFQATT, CDR2 SNEGSKA (reference sequence). Here the CDR3 reads CSAPEFRGQETQYF. The CDR3 DNA, read in part, is TGCAGTGCCCCCGAATTCAGGGGGCAAGAGACC.

There are many counts of this clone. The read comes to an end 3 residues before the CDR3 does, leaving the germline J gene to fill in the end. J is TRBJ1-5 and V is TRBV7-9; 10 nucleotides match TRBD1. The length of the CDR3 is 14 residues. Germline V gene data show CDR1 as SEHNR and CDR2 as FQNEAQ (reference sequence). The V segment lost 5 bases and the J segment 9 bases; nucleotides outside the gene matches: 7. This CDR3 is CASSVGQGLWPQHF. CDR3 DNA, as far as it was read: TGTGCCAGCAGCGTGGGACAGGGGTTATGGCCC.

This clone was counted ten times or more. The read ends 3 residues shy of where the CDR3 ends; the end is completed using the germline J gene. The chain combines TRBV5-8 with TRBJ2-3; TRBD2 is a possible D gene (5 bases). V was clipped by 0 bases and J by 2 bases, with 7 bases between them. The length of the CDR3 is 14 residues. Germline-derived CDR1 and CDR2 are SGHTS and YDEGEE. CDR3 DNA (partial): TGTGCCAGCAGCTTGGGACTACTCACAGATACG. This sequence encodes CASSLGLLTDT. The complete CDR3 sequence is CASSLGLLTDTQYF.

This clone was recorded many times. The read ends 3 residues before the CDR3 terminus; that terminus is restored from the germline J gene. The chain couples TRBV29-1 to TRBJ2-7; maybe TRBD1 (7 bases). This CDR3 has 15 residues. Germline-derived CDR1 and CDR2 are SQVTM and ANQGSEA. V lost 1 base and J 5 bases, leaving 18 bases between the germline ends. The sequenced part of the CDR3 DNA is TGCAGCGTTGAAGGAGGGGGCGGGATGGTCGACGAG. This encodes CSVEGGGGMVDE. The whole CDR3 sequence reads CSVEGGGGMVDEQYF.

There are many counts of this clone. The read ends 3 residues shy of where the CDR3 ends; the end is completed using the germline J gene. This chain connects TRBV7-6 to TRBJ2-7; 9 nucleotides align to TRBD1. The CDR3 runs to 15 residues. Germline V CDR1 and CDR2: SGHVS, FNYEAQ. The ends lost 5 bases at V and 0 bases at J; junction bases unmatched: 5. The CDR3 bases that were read are TGTGCCAGCAGCGTGGGACAGGGACCCTCCTACGAG. Translating it yields CASSVGQGPSYE. The entire CDR3 reads CASSVGQGPSYEQYF.

This clone has ten or more counts. The DNA ends 3 residues before the CDR3 does, and the rest of the CDR3 is filled in from the germline J gene. The V call is TRBV6-1, the J call TRBJ2-7; TRBD2 is a possible D gene (6 bases). CDR1 and CDR2 from the germline V gene are MNHNS and SASEGT. Trimming pared 4 bases from V and 6 bases from J, leaving 16 bases between. This CDR3 has 14 amino acids. The CDR3: CASSGRGLEGEQYF. CDR3 bases read: TGTGCCAGCAGTGGGAGAGGTCTGGAGGGCGAG.

This clone came up many times. The read ends 3 residues shy of where the CDR3 ends; the end is completed using the germline J gene. V usage is TRBV10-3 and J usage is TRBJ2-3, with TRBD2 identical over 7 bases. The CDR3 contains 16 residues. Germline assignment: CDR1 ENHRY and CDR2 SYGVKD. V shed 2 bases and J 2 bases; nucleotides not matched to a gene: 7. The DNA read from the CDR3 is TGTGCCATCAGTGAGCCCCTTAGCGGGTCCACAGATACG. Its translation: CAISEPLSGSTDT. The complete CDR3 reads CAISEPLSGSTDTQYF.

This clone showed up many times. The CDR3 is cut off 3 residues early in the read; its end comes from the germline J gene. The genes are TRBV20-1 and TRBJ2-6; 10 positions agree with TRBD1. There are 17 residues in the CDR3. Germline CDR1 is DFQATT and CDR2 is SNEGSKA (reference sequence). V lost 3 bases to trimming and J lost 1 base; unmatched junction nucleotides: 6. CDR3 bases read: TGCAGTGCTAGGGTAGGACAGGGGGGATCTGGGGCCAACGTC. Its translation is CSARVGQGGSGANV. The CDR3, in full, reads CSARVGQGGSGANVLTF.

In its sample, this clone was seen many times. The read ends 3 residues shy of where the CDR3 ends; the end is completed using the germline J gene. The chain is built from TRBV5-1 and TRBJ2-5; tentatively, D is TRBD1 (6 bases). The V gene's germline CDR1 is SGHRS and CDR2 YFSETQ. Between the trimmed V and J ends, which lost 5 bases and 1 base, there was a span of 15 bases. This CDR3 spans 15 amino acids. The CDR3 reads CASRAGGVLQETQYF. The sequenced CDR3 bases are TGCGCCAGCAGGGCTGGGGGCGTGCTCCAAGAGACC.

This clone was picked up many times. The read is 3 residues too short to cover the CDR3 end, so that end is filled in from the germline J gene. The genes are TRBV5-4 and TRBJ2-5, with TRBD2 as a possible D gene (5 bases). V lost 1 base to trimming and J lost 4 bases, with 11 bases between them. The CDR3 is made up of 14 amino acids. CDR1 and CDR2 from the germline V gene are SGHNT and YYREEE (reference sequence). The CDR3 reads CASSLFSGGETQYF. CDR3 DNA (partial): TGTGCCAGCAGCTTGTTTTCAGGAGGAGAGACC.

The table lists this clone with many counts. The read gets to within 3 residues of the CDR3 end, and the germline J gene fills in the rest. The chain combines TRBV4-2 with TRBJ2-3; TRBD2 agrees at 11 bases. V was clipped by 3 bases and J by 7 bases; unmatched bases: 9. The CDR3 is made up of 16 amino acids. The germline gives CDR1 LGHNA, CDR2 YNFKEQ. CDR3 in amino acids: CASSQEIAGGSNTQYF. Incomplete CDR3 DNA: TGTGCCAGCAGCCAGGAGATAGCGGGGGGGAGTAATACG.

This clone was observed at least ten times. The read ends 3 residues before the CDR3 terminus; that terminus is restored from the germline J gene. V usage is TRBV7-3 and J usage is TRBJ2-6, with D uncertain. Germline V gives CDR1 SGHTA, CDR2 FQGTGA. Trimming took 3 bases from V and 0 from J, leaving 12 bases between them. The CDR3 consists of 17 residues. The CDR3 is CASSFLTSNSGANVLTF. The covered CDR3 bases are TGTGCCAGCAGCTTTCTGACATCCAACTCTGGGGCCAACGTC. The variable domain in full, with the rest retrieved from reference TRBV7-3 and TRBJ2-6, is GAGVSQTPSNKVTEKGKYVELRCDPISGHTALYWYRQSLGQGPEFLIYFQGTGAADDSGLPNDRFFAVRPEGSVSTLKIQRTERGDSAVYLCASSFLTSNSGANVLTFGAGSRLTVL.

This clone was picked up many times. The read is 3 residues too short to cover the CDR3 end, so that end is filled in from the germline J gene. The rearrangement joins TRBV10-3 to TRBJ2-7, with D perhaps matching TRBD2 (5 bases). The V gene's germline CDR1 is ENHRY and CDR2 SYGVKD. The length of the CDR3 is 15 residues. The germline V and J ends were trimmed by 5 bases and 1 base, with 15 bases remaining between them. CDR3 DNA (partial): TGTGCCATCAGTACCGTCTTCGGGGAGTCCTACGAG. Protein sequence: CAISTVFGESYE. In full, the CDR3 is CAISTVFGESYEQYF.

Points on this clone: The read comes to an end 3 residues before the CDR3 does, leaving the germline J gene to fill in the end. The chain couples TRBV7-9 to TRBJ2-2, with 9 nucleotides matching TRBD2. The germline gives CDR1 SEHNR, CDR2 FQNEAQ (reference sequence). Trimming at V came to 4 bases and at J to 4 bases, leaving 4 bases not matched to a gene. The CDR3 runs 15 residues. CDR3 bases read: TGTGCCAGCAGCTCAGGACTAGCGTCCACCGGGGAG. Its protein product is CASSSGLASTGE. The entire CDR3 sequence reads CASSSGLASTGELFF.

In its sample, this clone was seen many times. The DNA read from the CDR3 is TGTGCCAGTAAGGATCGGGGCGGGGAGGCAGATACG. Translated, it gives CASKDRGGEADT. The entire CDR3 protein reads CASKDRGGEADTQYF. The chain couples TRBV19 to TRBJ2-3, with D possibly being TRBD2 (6 bases). Sequencing ends 3 residues short of the CDR3 end; the germline J gene provides the rest. The CDR3 has 15 residues. CDR1 is LNHDA and CDR2 is SQIVND in the germline V gene (reference sequence). The germline V and J ends were trimmed by 7 bases and 4 bases, with 18 bases remaining between them.

This clone was detected a few times. The read terminates 3 residues before the CDR3 end, so the remaining end is supplied by the germline J gene. This rearrangement joins TRBV5-4 to TRBJ2-1, with TRBD2 identical over 8 bases. The germline CDR1 and CDR2 sequences are SGHNT and YYREEE (reference sequence). V shed 4 bases and J 8 bases; nucleotides not matched to a gene: 11. The CDR3 consists of 15 residues. The CDR3 sequence is CASSPGGLAVYEQFF. The sequenced part of the CDR3 DNA is TGTGCCAGCAGCCCGGGAGGACTAGCTGTGTATGAG.

There are many counts of this clone. The read halts 3 residues ahead of the CDR3 end, with the missing end drawn from the germline J gene. This chain links TRBV7-3 with TRBJ1-3; D perhaps matches TRBD1 (5 bases). V lost 2 bases and J 2 bases, leaving 16 bases between the germline ends. CDR1 and CDR2 from the germline V gene are SGHTA and FQGTGA. There are 17 residues in the CDR3. CDR3 amino acids: CASSLGIRGEPGNTIYF. The DNA read from the CDR3 is TGTGCCAGCAGCTTAGGGATCCGGGGGGAACCTGGAAACACC. The variable domain in full, with the rest retrieved from reference TRBV7-3 and TRBJ1-3, is GAGVSQTPSNKVTEKGKYVELRCDPISGHTALYWYRQSLGQGPEFLIYFQGTGAADDSGLPNDRFFAVRPEGSVSTLKIQRTERGDSAVYLCASSLGIRGEPGNTIYFGEGSWLTVV.